The clone carrying this T cell receptor beta chain rates as medium-sized. Its target is unknown. TCRdb keeps only in-frame clones here, not all; method: immunoSEQ multiplex PCR. This sample carries more than 80,000 clones, around 88% of them seen once, and the ten largest clones take approximately 1.3%. This entry is derived from a study of OX40 agonist ivuxolimab in advanced cancers. Background on the study: Clinicians treated patients with ivuxolimab, an agonistic anti-OX40 (CD134) antibody. Prior anti-PD-1, anti-PD-L1 or anti-CTLA-4 therapy was allowed; more than 30% had some. Study-level points and caveats: Some of the nonresponding patients also showed low levels of normalized T-cell clonal expansion.

In germline, CDR1 is LNHDA, CDR2 SQIVND (reference sequence). Trimming took off 7 bases at V and 4 bases at J, with 13 bases between the two ends. The CDR3 totals 13 residues. Sequenced material: CD4+ or CD8+ T cells sorted from blood, taken in a trial of the OX40 agonist ivuxolimab. The clonotype comes from an adult with an advanced solid tumor such as melanoma, head and neck, liver or kidney cancer. The chain joins TRBV19 to TRBJ1-1, with D unclear. CDR3 nucleotide sequence: TGTGCCAGTAATTCTATGTCGGGCACTGAAGCTTTCTTT. It translates to CASNSMSGTEAFF.